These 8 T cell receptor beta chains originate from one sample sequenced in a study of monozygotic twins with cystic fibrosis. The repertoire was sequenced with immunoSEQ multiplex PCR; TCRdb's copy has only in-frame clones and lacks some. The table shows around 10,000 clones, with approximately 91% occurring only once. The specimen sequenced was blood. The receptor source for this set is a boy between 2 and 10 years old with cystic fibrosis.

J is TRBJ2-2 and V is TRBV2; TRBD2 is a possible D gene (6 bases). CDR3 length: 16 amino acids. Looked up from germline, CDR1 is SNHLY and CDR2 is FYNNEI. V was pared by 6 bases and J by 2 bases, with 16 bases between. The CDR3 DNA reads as TGTGCCAGCAGCGAACGATCTAGCGCAAACACCGGGGAGCTGTTTTTT. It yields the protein CASSERSSANTGELFF. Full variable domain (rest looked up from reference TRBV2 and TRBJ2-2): EPEVTQTPSHQVTQMGQEVILRCVPISNHLYFYWYRQILGQKVEFLVSFYNNEISEKSEIFDDQFSVERPDGSNFTLKIRSTKLEDSAMYFCASSERSSANTGELFFGEGSRLTVL.

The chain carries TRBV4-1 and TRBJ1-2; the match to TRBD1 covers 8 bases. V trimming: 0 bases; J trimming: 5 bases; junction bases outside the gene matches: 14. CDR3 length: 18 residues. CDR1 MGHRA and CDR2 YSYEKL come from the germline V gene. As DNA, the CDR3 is TGCGCCAGCAGCCAAGATCGGACAGGGACGGCCGTTCGGTATGGCTACACCTTC. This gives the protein CASSQDRTGTAVRYGYTF.

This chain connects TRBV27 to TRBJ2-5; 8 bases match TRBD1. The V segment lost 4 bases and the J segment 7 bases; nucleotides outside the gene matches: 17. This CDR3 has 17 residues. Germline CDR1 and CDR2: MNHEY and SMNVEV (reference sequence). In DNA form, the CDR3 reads TGTGCCAGCAGTTCGTACCGCGGACAGGGAGGAGTTGGGACCCAGTACTTC. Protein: CASSSYRGQGGVGTQYF.

The CDR3 DNA sequence: TGTGCCAGCAGCCTTCTTGGGACAGTGAATCAGCCCCAGCATTTT. As protein: CASSLLGTVNQPQHF. This chain connects TRBV27 to TRBJ1-5, with TRBD1 matching 7 bases. CDR1 MNHEY and CDR2 SMNVEV come from the germline V gene (reference sequence). V lost 6 bases and J lost 4; bases outside the gene matches: 9. The CDR3 is 15 residues long.

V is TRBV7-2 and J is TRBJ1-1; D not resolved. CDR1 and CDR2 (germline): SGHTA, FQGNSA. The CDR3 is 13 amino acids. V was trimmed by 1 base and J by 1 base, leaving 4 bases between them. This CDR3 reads CASSLERNTEAFF. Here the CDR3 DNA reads TGTGCCAGCAGCTTAGAACGGAACACTGAAGCTTTCTTT. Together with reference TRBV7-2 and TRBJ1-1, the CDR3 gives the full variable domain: GAGVSQSPSNKVTEKGKDVELRCDPISGHTALYWYRQSLGQGLEFLIYFQGNSAPDKSGLPSDRFSAERTGGSVSTLTIQRTQQEDSAVYLCASSLERNTEAFFGQGTRLTVV.

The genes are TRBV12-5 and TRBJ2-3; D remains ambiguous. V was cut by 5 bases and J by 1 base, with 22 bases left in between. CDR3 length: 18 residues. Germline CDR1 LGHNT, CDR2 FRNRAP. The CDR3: CASGPTPDGSPRTDTQYF. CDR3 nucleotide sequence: TGTGCTAGTGGTCCGACCCCCGACGGATCTCCACGCACAGATACGCAGTATTTT.

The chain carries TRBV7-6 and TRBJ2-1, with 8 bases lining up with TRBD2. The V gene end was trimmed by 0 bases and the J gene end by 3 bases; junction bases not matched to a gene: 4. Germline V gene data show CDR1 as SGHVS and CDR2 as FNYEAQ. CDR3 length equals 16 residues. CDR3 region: CASSLAAGGHYNEQFF. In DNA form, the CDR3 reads TGTGCCAGCAGCTTAGCTGCGGGGGGCCACTACAATGAGCAGTTCTTC.

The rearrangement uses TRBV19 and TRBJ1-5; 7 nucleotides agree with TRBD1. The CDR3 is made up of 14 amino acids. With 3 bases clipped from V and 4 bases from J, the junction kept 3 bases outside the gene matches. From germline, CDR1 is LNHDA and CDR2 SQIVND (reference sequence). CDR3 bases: TGTGCCAGTAGTATCCCAGGGGGAAATCAGCCCCAGCATTTT. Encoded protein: CASSIPGGNQPQHF.